The clone carrying this TCR beta chain showed up just a few times. Its antigen is still unknown. This specimen belongs to a study of post-analysis software for immune sequencing data. The overall study: The cohort encompassed relapsing-remitting, secondary progressive and progressive-relapsing multiple sclerosis disease courses.

Study results and caveats: Compared with controls, patients had more of about five TRBV segments, including TRBV5-6, TRBV5-1 and TRBV20-1. Same-batch samples co-clustered strongly by F measure.

Researchers reported that TCR beta cDNA libraries carried unique molecular identifiers. TCRdb passed the PCR reads through MiXCR, listing each CDR3 protein once. The sample records about 620,000 distinct CDR3 sequences, roughly 47% being singletons. V was trimmed by 2 bases and J by 3 bases, leaving 12 bases between them. Germline CDR1 is SGHVT and CDR2 is SQSDAQ. The CDR3 sequence is 15 residues long. The TCR sequence derives from a girl under 18 with multiple sclerosis. The sequencing input was blood. The V gene is TRBV7-4, the J gene TRBJ2-3; no clear D. The CDR3 reads CASSLSSRLTDTQYF. The CDR3 DNA is TGTGCCAGCAGCTTATCGTCCAGGTTGACAGATACGCAGTATTTT. The whole variable domain, filled in from reference TRBV7-4 and TRBJ2-3, reads GAGVSQSPRYKVAKRGRDVALRCDSISGHVTLYWYRQTLGQGSEVLTYSQSDAQRDKSGRPSGRFSAERPERSVSTLKIQRTEQGDSAVYLCASSLSSRLTDTQYFGPGTRLTVL.